Sequencing of this TCR beta chain was carried out in a study of T cell changes during pregnancy in multiple sclerosis. V lost 6 bases and J lost 4, with 16 bases in between. Germline CDR1 reads LGHNA; CDR2 reads YNFKEQ. The CDR3 extends over 14 amino acids. Generated by immunoSEQ multiplex PCR, the TCRdb table keeps only in-frame clones and is missing some. Here the sample spans around 120,000 clones, roughly nine tenths being singletons. The material was peripheral blood, obtained after pregnancy. V and J are TRBV4-2 and TRBJ2-7; no definite D call. The origin of this receptor is a female donor with multiple sclerosis, enrolled in a pregnancy study. CDR3 nucleotides: TGTGCCAGCAGTCCCGGGTCGAGCGTGTACGAGCAGTACTTC. This translates into CASSPGSSVYEQYF.